The 14 T cell receptor beta chains below come from one sample, sequenced in a study of identical twins. MiXCR, run by TCRdb on the 5' RACE reads, gives a single entry per CDR3 protein. The data contain some 730,000 distinct CDR3 sequences, around a sixth of them singletons. This sample was shared with a second study, whose subject was T cells expressing NK-cell markers.

The material sequenced was PBMCs. These receptors came from a woman in her late teens or twenties in good health.

This clonotype was detected many times. This chain joins TRBV20-1 and TRBJ2-1; tentatively, D is TRBD2 (5 bases). The CDR3 is made up of 14 amino acids. The V end lost 1 base, the J end lost 0 bases, and 7 bases lay between the germline ends. Per the germline V gene, CDR1 is DFQATT and CDR2 is SNEGSKA (reference sequence). CDR3 amino acids: CSARAGSSYNEQFF. CDR3 in DNA: TGCAGTGCTAGAGCGGGAAGCTCCTACAATGAGCAGTTCTTC.

The gene calls are TRBV6-1 and TRBJ2-1; the D gene is possibly TRBD2 (5 bases). The CDR3 is 13 residues long. V was trimmed by 6 bases and J by 7 bases, leaving 13 bases between them. CDR1 MNHNS and CDR2 SASEGT come from the germline V gene. For the CDR3, the DNA is TGTGCCAGCAGGGGAGTGGGTCGGAATGAGCAGTTCTTC. Protein: CASRGVGRNEQFF.

In its sample, this clonotype was seen a few times. This rearrangement joins TRBV3-1 to TRBJ2-7; tentatively, D is TRBD2 (5 bases). V shed 3 bases and J shed 6 bases, with 9 bases lying between them. Germline values: CDR1 LGHDT, CDR2 YNNKEL (reference sequence). The CDR3 covers 12 residues. The CDR3 DNA follows: TGTGCCAGCAGCCACGGTGAGGGCGAGCAGTACTTC. Encoded protein: CASSHGEGEQYF.

CDR3 residues: CATRMGQINQPQHF. CDR3 in DNA: TGTGCCACCAGGATGGGACAGATAAATCAGCCCCAGCATTTT. The chain joins TRBV15 to TRBJ1-5; 7 bases fit TRBD1. CDR1 and CDR2 (germline): LNHNV, YYDKDF (reference sequence). CDR3 length equals 14 residues. V dropped 6 bases and J dropped 4; count of bases not matched to a gene: 6. The full variable domain, its missing parts supplied by reference TRBV15 and TRBJ1-5, is DAMVIQNPRYQVTQFGKPVTLSCSQTLNHNVMYWYQQKSSQAPKLLFHYYDKDFNNEADTPDNFQSRRPNTSFCFLDIRSPGLGDTAMYLCATRMGQINQPQHFGDGTRLSIL.

This clonotype appeared a few times. The gene calls are TRBV12-3 or TRBV12-4 and TRBJ1-3, with 9 nucleotides matching TRBD1. CDR3 length: 15 residues. V gave up 7 bases and J gave up 9 bases; unmatched junction bases: 13. The CDR3 coding sequence is TGTGCCAGCACCGCCGGGACAGGGATTTCAGGCACCATATATTTT. This encodes CASTAGTGISGTIYF.

The gene calls are TRBV20-1 and TRBJ2-7, with 12 bases identical to TRBD1. Germline CDR1 DFQATT, CDR2 SNEGSKA (reference sequence). This CDR3 spans 14 amino acids. V lost 4 bases and J lost 7; bases outside the gene matches: 8. The CDR3 DNA follows: TGCAGTGCTAAACCGGGACAGGGGGCTTGGGAGCAGTACTTC. Translation gives CSAKPGQGAWEQYF.

This clonotype was recorded at least ten times. The rearrangement uses TRBV20-1 and TRBJ2-3; 8 bases fit TRBD2. Germline CDR1 is DFQATT and CDR2 is SNEGSKA (reference sequence). V shed 3 bases, J shed 1 base, and the junction held 0 bases outside the gene matches. The CDR3 contains 13 residues. In DNA form, the CDR3 reads TGCAGTGCTAGCGGGGGGGGCACAGATACGCAGTATTTT. Translating gives CSASGGGTDTQYF.

Points on this clonotype: Relative to the germline gene, one junction end is altered; a read error may explain this. Here the CDR3 reads CATHRGVRNGQFF. In nucleotides, the CDR3 is TGTGCCACCCACAGGGGTGTCCGCAATGGGCAGTTCTTC. This rearrangement joins TRBV2 to TRBJ2-1, with TRBD1 matching over 7 bases. This CDR3 is 13 amino acids long. Germline V lookup: CDR1 SNHLY, CDR2 FYNNEI. The full variable domain, rest sourced from reference TRBV2 and TRBJ2-1, is EPEVTQTPSHQVTQMGQEVILRCVPISNHLYFYWYRQILGQKVEFLVSFYNNEISEKSEIFDDQFSVERPDGSNFTLKIRSTKLEDSAMYFCATHRGVRNGQFFGPGTRLTVL.

This chain links TRBV5-1 with TRBJ1-3, with 9 bases identical to TRBD1. V was pared by 8 bases and J by 4 bases, with 4 bases of the junction left unmatched. The CDR3 is made up of 13 amino acids. The V gene's germline CDR1 is SGHRS and CDR2 YFSETQ. CDR3 in DNA: TGCGCCAGTACAGGGGGCGCCGGAAACACCATATATTTT. Protein: CASTGGAGNTIYF.

This clonotype was detected only a few times. The chain has TRBV18 and TRBJ2-1; 9 positions match TRBD1. Per germline, CDR1 KGHSH and CDR2 LQKENI. The CDR3 has 14 residues. J gave up 14 bases and V 0 bases, and 8 bases lay outside the gene matches. CDR3 sequence reads: CASSPPERTGEEFF. In DNA form, the CDR3 reads TGTGCCAGCTCACCACCAGAAAGGACAGGGGAGGAGTTCTTC.

The chain uses TRBV6-2 or TRBV6-3 and TRBJ1-2, with D possibly matching TRBD1 (5 bases). This CDR3 region has 13 residues. V shed 10 bases and J shed 2 bases, with 14 bases lying between them. Germline values: CDR1 MNHEY, CDR2 SVGEGT. The CDR3 coding sequence is TGTGCCACTACGGACACACCGAACTATGGCTACACCTTC. Encoded protein: CATTDTPNYGYTF.

This clonotype was recorded a few times. This chain joins TRBV18 and TRBJ2-1, with D tentatively TRBD2 (6 bases). The CDR3 loop spans 16 amino acids. The germline V gene has CDR1 KGHSH and CDR2 LQKENI. V shed 3 bases and J shed 6 bases, with 18 bases lying between them. Written as DNA, the CDR3 is TGTGCCAGCTCACCCCTAGCCAGCGGGTCCCGCAATGAGCAGTTCTTC. Residues: CASSPLASGSRNEQFF.

The chain recombines TRBV20-1 with TRBJ2-5; no firm D call. Germline lookup yields CDR1 DFQATT and CDR2 SNEGSKA (reference sequence). Trimming stripped 6 bases from V and 5 bases from J, with 10 bases between. The CDR3 is 11 residues long. In DNA, the CDR3 is TGCAGTGCACCGTCGGTGGAGACCCAGTACTTC. Translation: CSAPSVETQYF.

This clonotype was seen a handful of times. CDR3 sequence (DNA): TGTGCCACCAGCACCGGGGGAGCCTACGAGCAGTACTTC. Its protein product is CATSTGGAYEQYF. The genes are TRBV15 and TRBJ2-7, with a weak D call TRBD2 (6 bases). CDR3 length: 13 residues. Germline V gives CDR1 LNHNV, CDR2 YYDKDF (reference sequence). Trimming took 4 bases from V and 2 from J, leaving 9 bases between them.